These T cell receptor beta chains were read from a single sample in a study of blood T cell repertoires in COVID-19. The protocol was immunoSEQ multiplex PCR, while the TCRdb copy is restricted to in-frame clones and leaves out a portion. The sample has about 280,000 clones; around 80% are singletons. The sequenced sample was PBMCs or T cells enriched from blood (not recorded which). These receptors came from a man in his forties who had been exposed to COVID-19. Both conserved end residues are part of each CDR3. Each record gives: J gene, D gene, clone size, V gene, CDR3 protein, CDR3 DNA. D genes are given only for firm matches. Some rows have no size entry. The others give once, few or many, or a class for an expanded clone.

J: TRBJ1-4
D: -
size: once
V: TRBV7-9
CDR3: CASSFEGDPNEKLFF
DNA: TGTGCCAGCAGCTTTGAGGGGGACCCTAATGAAAAACTGTTTTTT

J: TRBJ2-1
D: TRBD1
size: many
V: TRBV3-1/TRBV3-2
CDR3: CASSQGTGGFNEQFF
DNA: TGTGCCAGCAGCCAAGGGACAGGGGGTTTCAATGAGCAGTTCTTC

J: TRBJ1-4
D: TRBD1
size: -
V: TRBV30
CDR3: CAWTDRVEKLFF
DNA: TGTGCCTGGACGGACAGGGTCGAAAAACTGTTTTTT

J: TRBJ1-6
D: TRBD1
size: -
V: TRBV27
CDR3: CASRQGGGFNSPLHF
DNA: TGTGCCAGCAGACAGGGGGGAGGGTTTAATTCACCCCTCCACTTT

J: TRBJ1-1
D: -
size: -
V: TRBV19
CDR3: CASKDSMNTEAFF
DNA: TGTGCCAGCAAGGACAGCATGAACACTGAAGCTTTCTTT

J: TRBJ1-3
D: -
size: -
V: TRBV28
CDR3: CATLIGNTIYF
DNA: TGTGCCACCTTAATCGGAAACACCATATATTTT

J: TRBJ1-5
D: -
size: few
V: TRBV27
CDR3: CASSLKYQGTRQPQHF
DNA: TGTGCCAGCAGTTTAAAATACCAGGGCACGAGGCAGCCCCAGCATTTT

J: TRBJ2-1
D: -
size: -
V: TRBV25-1
CDR3: CASSEYLFDEQFF
DNA: TGTGCCAGCAGTGAATATTTATTCGATGAGCAGTTCTTC

J: TRBJ1-5
D: -
size: -
V: TRBV10-3
CDR3: CAISPTGLLQNQPQHF
DNA: TGTGCCATCAGCCCGACGGGACTTCTCCAAAATCAGCCCCAGCATTTT

J: TRBJ1-5
D: -
size: -
V: TRBV12-3/TRBV12-4
CDR3: CASSLDEQPQHF
DNA: TGTGCCAGCAGTTTAGATGAGCAGCCCCAGCATTTT

J: TRBJ1-1
D: -
size: -
V: TRBV30
CDR3: CAWSPLGAPGKAFF
DNA: TGTGCCTGGAGCCCCCTCGGAGCCCCAGGGAAAGCTTTCTTT

J: TRBJ2-3
D: -
size: -
V: TRBV11-3
CDR3: CASSPLLAGSFADTQYF
DNA: TGTGCCAGCAGCCCCCTCTTGGCGGGAAGTTTTGCAGATACGCAGTATTTT

J: TRBJ1-3
D: TRBD1
size: once
V: TRBV10-3
CDR3: CATKAGQGSNTIYF
DNA: TGTGCCACCAAGGCAGGACAGGGTTCAAACACCATATATTTT

J: TRBJ2-1
D: TRBD2
size: -
V: TRBV7-9
CDR3: CASSSLAGGPYNEQFF
DNA: TGTGCCAGCAGCTCGTTAGCGGGAGGGCCTTACAATGAGCAGTTCTTC

J: TRBJ1-2
D: -
size: -
V: TRBV20-1
CDR3: CSASLAGGNYGYTF
DNA: TGCAGTGCTAGTCTGGCAGGCGGGAACTATGGCTACACCTTC

J: TRBJ2-1
D: TRBD2
size: -
V: TRBV3-1/TRBV3-2
CDR3: CASSLGLAGDNEQFF
DNA: TGTGCCAGCAGCCTGGGACTAGCGGGAGACAATGAGCAGTTCTTC

J: TRBJ1-5
D: -
size: -
V: TRBV3-1/TRBV3-2
CDR3: CASSQDREPQHF
DNA: TGTGCCAGCAGCCAAGACCGGGAACCCCAGCATTTT

J: TRBJ2-7
D: -
size: -
V: TRBV10-3
CDR3: CAISDPPLTEQYF
DNA: TGTGCCATCAGTGACCCCCCCCTAACCGAGCAGTACTTC

J: TRBJ1-4
D: -
size: -
V: TRBV27
CDR3: CASSLRRAEKLFF
DNA: TGTGCCAGCAGTTTAAGGCGGGCTGAAAAACTGTTTTTT

J: TRBJ2-5
D: -
size: -
V: TRBV7-2
CDR3: CASSLARGKTQYF
DNA: TGTGCCAGCAGCTTAGCGAGGGGGAAGACCCAGTACTTC

J: TRBJ1-4
D: -
size: -
V: TRBV7-8
CDR3: CASSLRVPPGKLFF
DNA: TGTGCCAGCAGCTTACGGGTTCCGCCTGGAAAACTGTTTTTT

J: TRBJ2-5
D: TRBD1
size: -
V: TRBV11-2
CDR3: CASSSVLSGGTQYF
DNA: TGTGCCAGCAGCTCAGTACTATCAGGGGGGACCCAGTACTTC

J: TRBJ2-1
D: TRBD2
size: -
V: TRBV19
CDR3: CASRGGLAGGEQFF
DNA: TGTGCCAGTAGGGGGGGACTAGCGGGAGGTGAGCAGTTCTTC